The entry below gives a single T cell receptor (beta chain) sequence along with its context. The sample originates from a study of patients and donors after allogeneic stem cell transplantation. From the RT-PCR reads, TCRdb called clonotypes with MiXCR, one entry per CDR3 protein. The sample lists about a million distinct CDR3 sequences, roughly 18% seen once, with around 6% in the top ten. Germline values: CDR1 SQVTM, CDR2 ANQGSEA. The CDR3 extends over 13 amino acids. J lost 6 bases, V lost 3 bases, and 6 bases had no gene match. Specimen: blood, either unsorted or a sorted T cell fraction (not recorded which). This sequence originates from a human donor who was either an allogeneic HSCT recipient or a stem cell or donor lymphocyte infusion donor (not recorded which). It is not recorded whose cells these are; they may come from a transplant donor. The chain combines TRBV29-1 with TRBJ2-7; TRBD2 matches 9 bases. The CDR3 DNA follows: TGCAGCGTTGATGCGGGGGGGCTGGTCGAGCAGTACTTC. Translating it yields CSVDAGGLVEQYF.